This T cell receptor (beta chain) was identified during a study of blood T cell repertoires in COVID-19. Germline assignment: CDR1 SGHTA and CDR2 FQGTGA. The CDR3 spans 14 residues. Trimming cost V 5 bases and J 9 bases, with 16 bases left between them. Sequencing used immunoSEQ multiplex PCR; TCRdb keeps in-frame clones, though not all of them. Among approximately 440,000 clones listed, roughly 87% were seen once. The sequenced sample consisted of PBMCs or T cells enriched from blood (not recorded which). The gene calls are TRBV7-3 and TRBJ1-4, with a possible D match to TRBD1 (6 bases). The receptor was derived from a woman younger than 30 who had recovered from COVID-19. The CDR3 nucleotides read TGTGCCAGCAGCCTCGACAGGACTAGGCAAAAACTGTTTTTT. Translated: CASSLDRTRQKLFF.